This entry features one TCR beta chain sequence. Cohorts were determined from participant-reported clinical history. Cohort 3 recovery required two negative PCRs, clearance, or symptom resolution. These data belong to a study of blood T cell repertoires in COVID-19. Study overall: PBMCs, B-cell-depleted T cells, or T cells were the source of the cDNA or gDNA that made up the material.

The protocol was immunoSEQ multiplex PCR, while the TCRdb copy is restricted to in-frame clones and leaves out a portion. This sample has just over 300,000 clones, with 70% to 90% found just once. Trimming left V 5 bases short and J 3 bases short, with 16 bases between. Germline V gene lookup returns CDR1 SEHNR and CDR2 FQNEAQ (reference sequence). The CDR3 has 15 amino acids. The sample taken for sequencing was PBMCs or T cells enriched from blood (not recorded which). The source of this sequence is a young man who had recovered from COVID-19. V is TRBV7-9 and J is TRBJ1-1, with a tentative D call TRBD1 (6 bases). CDR3 protein: CASSGRGYGDTEAFF. The CDR3 nucleotides read TGTGCCAGCAGCGGCAGGGGTTATGGGGACACTGAAGCTTTCTTT.